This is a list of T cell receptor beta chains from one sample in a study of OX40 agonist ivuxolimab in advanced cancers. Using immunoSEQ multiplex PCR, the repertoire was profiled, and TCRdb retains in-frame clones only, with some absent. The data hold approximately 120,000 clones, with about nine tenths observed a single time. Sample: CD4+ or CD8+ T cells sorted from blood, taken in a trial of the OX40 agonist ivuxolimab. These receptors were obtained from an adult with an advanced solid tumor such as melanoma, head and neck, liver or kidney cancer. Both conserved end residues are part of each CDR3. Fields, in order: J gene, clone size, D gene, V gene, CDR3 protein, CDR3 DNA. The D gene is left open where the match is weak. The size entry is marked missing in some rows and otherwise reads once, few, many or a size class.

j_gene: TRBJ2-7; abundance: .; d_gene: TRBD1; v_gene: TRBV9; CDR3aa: CASSVRQGVYEQYF; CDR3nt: TGTGCCAGCAGCGTCAGACAGGGGGTGTACGAGCAGTACTTC
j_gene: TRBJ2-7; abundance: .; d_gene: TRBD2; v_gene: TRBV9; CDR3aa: CASSETSGRGEQYF; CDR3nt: TGTGCCAGCAGCGAGACCAGCGGGAGAGGCGAGCAGTACTTC
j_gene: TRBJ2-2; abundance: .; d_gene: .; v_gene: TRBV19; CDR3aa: CASSIVQNTGELFF; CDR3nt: TGTGCCAGTAGTATCGTACAAAACACCGGGGAGCTGTTTTTT
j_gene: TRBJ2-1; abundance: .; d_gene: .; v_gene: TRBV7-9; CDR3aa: CASSPRRAAYNEQFF; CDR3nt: TGTGCCAGCAGCCCACGGAGGGCTGCATACAATGAGCAGTTCTTC
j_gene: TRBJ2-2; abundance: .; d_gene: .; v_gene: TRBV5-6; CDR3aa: CASSLEVAGELFF; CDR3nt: TGTGCCAGCAGCTTGGAGGTTGCCGGGGAGCTGTTTTTT
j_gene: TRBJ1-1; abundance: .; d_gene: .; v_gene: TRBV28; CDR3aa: CASSLDGNTEAFF; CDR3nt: TGTGCCAGCAGTTTGGACGGGAACACTGAAGCTTTCTTT
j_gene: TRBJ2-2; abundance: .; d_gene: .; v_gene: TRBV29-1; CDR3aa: CSVEDGGLTGELFF; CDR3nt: TGCAGCGTTGAAGATGGAGGGCTCACCGGGGAGCTGTTTTTT
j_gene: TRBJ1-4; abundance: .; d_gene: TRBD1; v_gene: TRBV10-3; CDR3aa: CAISRDRESEKLFF; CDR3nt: TGTGCCATCAGTAGGGACAGGGAGAGTGAAAAACTGTTTTTT
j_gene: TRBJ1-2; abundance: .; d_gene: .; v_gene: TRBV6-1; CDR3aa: CASSPSVGNYGYTF; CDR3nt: TGTGCCAGCAGTCCAAGCGTAGGGAACTATGGCTACACCTTC
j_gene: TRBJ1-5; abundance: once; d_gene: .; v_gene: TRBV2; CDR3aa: CASGREGGNQPQHF; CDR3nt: TGTGCCAGCGGTAGGGAGGGGGGCAATCAGCCCCAGCATTTT
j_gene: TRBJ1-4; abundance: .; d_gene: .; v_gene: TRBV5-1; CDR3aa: CASSFGGAGEKLFF; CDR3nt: TGCGCCAGCAGCTTTGGGGGCGCGGGAGAAAAACTGTTTTTT
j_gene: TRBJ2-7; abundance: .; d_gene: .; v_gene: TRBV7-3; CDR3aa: CASSLGGGPYEQYF; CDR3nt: TGTGCCAGCAGCTTAGGTGGCGGCCCCTACGAGCAGTACTTC
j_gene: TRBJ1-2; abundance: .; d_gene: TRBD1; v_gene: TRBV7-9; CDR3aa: CAGSGDSYGYTF; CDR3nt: TGTGCCGGCAGCGGGGACAGCTATGGCTACACCTTC
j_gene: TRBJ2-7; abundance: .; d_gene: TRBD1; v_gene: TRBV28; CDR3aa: CASSFARGTRYEQYF; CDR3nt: TGTGCCAGCAGTTTCGCCAGGGGGACCCGCTACGAGCAGTACTTC
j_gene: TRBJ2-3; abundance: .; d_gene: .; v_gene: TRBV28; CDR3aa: CASSFVREGTDTQYF; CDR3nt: TGTGCCAGCAGTTTCGTAAGGGAGGGCACAGATACGCAGTATTTT
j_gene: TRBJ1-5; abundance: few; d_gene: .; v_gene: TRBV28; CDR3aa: CASIQGGGNQPQHF; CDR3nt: TGTGCCAGCATTCAGGGCGGTGGCAATCAGCCCCAGCATTTT
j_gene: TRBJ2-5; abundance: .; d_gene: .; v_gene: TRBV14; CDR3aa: CASSQEETQYF; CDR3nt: TGTGCCAGCAGCCAAGAAGAGACCCAGTACTTC
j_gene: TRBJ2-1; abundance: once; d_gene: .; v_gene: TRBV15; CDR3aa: CATSRGGVYNEQFF; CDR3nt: TGTGCCACCAGCAGGGGCGGAGTCTACAATGAGCAGTTCTTC
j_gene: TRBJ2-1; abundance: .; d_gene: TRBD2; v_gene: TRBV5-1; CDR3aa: CASSSGLAATASSYNEQFF; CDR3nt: TGCGCCAGCAGCTCGGGACTAGCGGCCACAGCGAGCTCCTACAATGAGCAGTTCTTC
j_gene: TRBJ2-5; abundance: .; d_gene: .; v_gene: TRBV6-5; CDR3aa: CASSTPPGPQETQYF; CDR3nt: TGTGCCAGCAGCACACCCCCCGGGCCACAAGAGACCCAGTACTTC
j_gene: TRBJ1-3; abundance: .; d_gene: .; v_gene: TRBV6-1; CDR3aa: CASLGQTGGNTIYF; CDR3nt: TGTGCCAGCTTGGGACAAACGGGGGGAAACACCATATATTTT
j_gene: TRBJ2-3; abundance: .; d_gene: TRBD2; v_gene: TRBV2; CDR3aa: CASRRGLAGDRDTQYF; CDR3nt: TGTGCCAGCAGAAGAGGACTAGCGGGAGATAGAGATACGCAGTATTTT
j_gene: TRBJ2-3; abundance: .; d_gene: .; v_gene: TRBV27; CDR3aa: CASSFSLSSADTQYF; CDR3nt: TGTGCCAGCAGTTTTAGTCTATCTAGCGCAGATACGCAGTATTTT
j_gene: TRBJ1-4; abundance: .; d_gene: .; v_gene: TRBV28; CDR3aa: CASSFDRREKLFF; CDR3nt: TGTGCCAGCAGTTTTGACAGGCGTGAAAAACTGTTTTTT
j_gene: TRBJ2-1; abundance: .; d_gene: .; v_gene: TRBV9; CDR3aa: CASSVAKVSDFSYNEQFF; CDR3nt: TGTGCCAGCAGCGTAGCCAAGGTATCGGACTTCTCCTACAATGAGCAGTTCTTC
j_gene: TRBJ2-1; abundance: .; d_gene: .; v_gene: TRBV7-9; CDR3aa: CASSRPGQIYNEQFF; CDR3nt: TGTGCCAGCAGCCGCCCAGGACAGATTTACAATGAGCAGTTCTTC
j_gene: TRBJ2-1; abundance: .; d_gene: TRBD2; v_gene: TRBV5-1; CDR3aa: CASSLMGLAFRDEQFF; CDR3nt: TGCGCCAGCAGCTTGATGGGACTAGCGTTTCGCGATGAGCAGTTCTTC
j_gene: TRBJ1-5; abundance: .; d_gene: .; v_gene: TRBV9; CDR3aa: CASSVGLRAEGNQPQHF; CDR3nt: TGTGCCAGCAGCGTAGGCCTAAGGGCCGAGGGCAATCAGCCCCAGCATTTT
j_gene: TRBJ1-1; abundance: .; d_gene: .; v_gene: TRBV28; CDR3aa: CASSRRTVNTEAFF; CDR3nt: TGTGCCAGCAGCCGTAGGACAGTGAACACTGAAGCTTTCTTT
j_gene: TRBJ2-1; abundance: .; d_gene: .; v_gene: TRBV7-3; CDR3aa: CASSFGGYNEQFF; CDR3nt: TGTGCCAGCAGCTTTGGGGGCTACAATGAGCAGTTCTTC
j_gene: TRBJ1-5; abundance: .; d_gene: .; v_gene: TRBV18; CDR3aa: CASSPGTGANQPQHF; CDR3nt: TGTGCCAGCTCACCAGGGACCGGAGCCAATCAGCCCCAGCATTTT
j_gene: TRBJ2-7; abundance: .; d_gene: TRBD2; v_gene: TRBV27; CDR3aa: CASSSGLAGIYEQYF; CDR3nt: TGTGCCAGCAGTTCGGGACTAGCGGGAATCTACGAGCAGTACTTC
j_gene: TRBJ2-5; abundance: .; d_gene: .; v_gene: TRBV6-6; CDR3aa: CASSYRERGDGETQYF; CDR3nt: TGTGCCAGCAGTTACCGGGAGAGGGGGGATGGAGAGACCCAGTACTTC
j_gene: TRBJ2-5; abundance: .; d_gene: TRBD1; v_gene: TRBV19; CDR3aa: CAVGDRSQETQYF; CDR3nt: TGTGCCGTAGGGGACAGGAGCCAAGAGACCCAGTACTTC
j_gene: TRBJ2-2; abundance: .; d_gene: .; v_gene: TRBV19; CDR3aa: CASRELPGELFF; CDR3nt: TGTGCCAGTAGGGAATTGCCCGGGGAGCTGTTTTTT
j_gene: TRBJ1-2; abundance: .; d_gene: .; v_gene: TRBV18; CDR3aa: CASSPPGGDGYTF; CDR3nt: TGTGCCAGCTCACCACCGGGTGGAGATGGCTACACCTTC
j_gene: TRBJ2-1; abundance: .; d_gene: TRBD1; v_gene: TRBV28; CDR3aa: CASSSDRGRPEQFF; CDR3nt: TGTGCCAGCAGTTCGGACAGGGGGCGACCCGAGCAGTTCTTC
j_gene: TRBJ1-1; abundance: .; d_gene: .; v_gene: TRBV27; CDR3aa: CASSLAANTEAFF; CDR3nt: TGTGCCAGCAGTTTGGCAGCGAACACTGAAGCTTTCTTT
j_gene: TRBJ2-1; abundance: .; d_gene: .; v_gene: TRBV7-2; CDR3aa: CASSYGTGGPQFF; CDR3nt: TGTGCCAGCAGCTACGGTACGGGGGGCCCGCAGTTCTTC
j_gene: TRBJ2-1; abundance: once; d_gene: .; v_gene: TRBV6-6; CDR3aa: CASSYYSEQFF; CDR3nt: TGTGCCAGCAGTTACTACAGTGAGCAGTTCTTC